This T cell receptor beta chain was found in a study of T cell responses to AZD1222 COVID-19 vaccine. Sequencing was performed with immunoSEQ multiplex PCR; in TCRdb, only in-frame clones are kept and a portion is missing. This sample has about 140,000 clones, with just over 85% found just once. With V trimmed by 0 bases and J by 3 bases, 11 bases remained unmatched. CDR1 and CDR2 (germline): LGHNA, YSLEER. This CDR3 contains 19 residues. This sequence joins TRBV4-3 and TRBJ2-2, with 9 bases aligning to TRBD2. The source of this sequence is an adult in good health. Sequencing used peripheral blood, obtained on day 0 of AZD1222 vaccination. The CDR3 loop is CASSQDGGRVAGDTGELFF. Here the CDR3 DNA reads TGCGCCAGCAGCCAAGATGGGGGTAGGGTAGCGGGAGACACCGGGGAGCTGTTTTTT.